This is a list of T cell receptor beta chains from one sample in a study of cytotoxic CD8 clonotypes in ibrutinib-treated CLL. Assay: immunoSEQ multiplex PCR; the TCRdb copy retains only in-frame clones and omits some. The sample lists more than 50,000 clones, 57% occurring once. The source material was PBMCs, sampled after 12 months of ibrutinib treatment. These receptors were obtained from a human donor with chronic lymphocytic leukemia. CDR3s include the opening cysteine and the closing phenylalanine or tryptophan. D genes are given only for firm matches. Some rows have no size entry. The others give once, few or many, or a class for an expanded clone.

DNA	CDR3	size	V	J	D
TGTGCCACCAGCATGGGGAGGAACTATGGCTACACCTTC	CATSMGRNYGYTF	NA	TRBV15	TRBJ1-2	NA
TGTGCCAGCAGACTAGCAGCGAACACCGGGGAGCTGTTTTTT	CASRLAANTGELFF	NA	TRBV19	TRBJ2-2	TRBD2
TGTGCCAGCAGCGTCCGTGGGACTACCCACAATGAGCAGTTCTTC	CASSVRGTTHNEQFF	NA	TRBV9	TRBJ2-1	TRBD2
TGTGCCAGCAGTTTAGGACTAGCGGGACCCTACGAGCAGTACTTC	CASSLGLAGPYEQYF	few	TRBV27	TRBJ2-7	TRBD2
TGTGCCATCAAGAGGTCGAATGGAGTCACAGATACGCAGTATTTT	CAIKRSNGVTDTQYF	few	TRBV10-3	TRBJ2-3	NA
TGCGCCAGCAGCTTGGGGGAGCATAGCAATCAGCCCCAGCATTTT	CASSLGEHSNQPQHF	NA	TRBV5-1	TRBJ1-5	NA
TGTGCCAGCAGCGTAGCCAGCTCCTATAATTCACCCCTCCACTTT	CASSVASSYNSPLHF	NA	TRBV9	TRBJ1-6	NA
TGTGCCAGCAGCCAAGAGGCGGGACTAGCGGGTGATACCAGCTCCTACAATGAGCAGTTCTTC	CASSQEAGLAGDTSSYNEQFF	NA	TRBV14	TRBJ2-1	TRBD2
TGTGCCAGCAGTTGGGGCAATCAGCCCCAGCATTTT	CASSWGNQPQHF	NA	TRBV28	TRBJ1-5	NA
TGTGCCAGCAGTTTAAAAAATGAGCAGTTCTTC	CASSLKNEQFF	NA	TRBV6-5	TRBJ2-1	NA
TGTGCCAGCAGTCCCCTCCTGCGGACGCAGGATTTC	CASSPLLRTQDF	NA	TRBV6-5	TRBJ1-2	NA
TGTGCCAGCAGTTACTCGGAGAGCGGGGGGGCCAGGGAGCAGTTCTTC	CASSYSESGGAREQFF	NA	TRBV6-6	TRBJ2-1	TRBD2